One sample yielded the 27 T cell receptor beta chains listed below, sequenced in a study of blood T cell repertoires in COVID-19. Data came from immunoSEQ multiplex PCR; TCRdb stores just in-frame clones and leaves some out. The repertoire holds 90,000 to 120,000 clones, with about 80% as singletons. Material for sequencing was peripheral blood. These receptor sequences come from a man aged 70 or older with acute or convalescent COVID-19.

This chain uses TRBV7-8 with TRBJ1-1, with 7 bases aligning to TRBD1. CDR3 length equals 15 residues. The germline V gene has CDR1 SGHVS and CDR2 FQNEAQ. With V trimmed by 4 bases and J by 7 bases, 12 bases remained unmatched. The CDR3 DNA sequence: TGTGCCAGCAGCTATACCCCCGACAGGGCAATTGAAGCTTTCTTT. Encoded protein: CASSYTPDRAIEAFF.

This sequence joins TRBV19 and TRBJ2-5; possible D gene TRBD2, 7 bases. The germline V gene has CDR1 LNHDA and CDR2 SQIVND (reference sequence). V dropped 2 bases and J dropped 4 bases, with 11 bases sitting between them. The length of the CDR3 is 14 residues. The CDR3 DNA is TGTGCCAGTAGTATATCGGGGGGCGCAGAGACCCAGTACTTC. Protein sequence: CASSISGGAETQYF.

The rearrangement joins TRBV5-8 to TRBJ2-6; D is perhaps TRBD1 (6 bases). V dropped 4 bases and J dropped 0 bases, with 17 bases sitting between them. Germline values: CDR1 SGHTS, CDR2 YDEGEE. The CDR3 is 18 amino acids. The CDR3 spells CASSLSLGASSGANVLTF. The CDR3 coding sequence is TGTGCCAGCAGCCTCTCTCTGGGGGCGAGCTCTGGGGCCAACGTCCTGACTTTC.

This clone was recorded only once. The chain has TRBV5-1 and TRBJ1-1; TRBD1 aligns across 8 bases. V dropped 2 bases and J dropped 1; count of bases not matched to a gene: 13. CDR1 is SGHRS, CDR2 YFSETQ, per germline. The CDR3 totals 18 residues. DNA for the CDR3: TGCGCCAGCAGCTTTGGCTTGGGGACAGGTTCCGGGAACACTGAAGCTTTCTTT. As protein: CASSFGLGTGSGNTEAFF.

This CDR3 is CATWTGVSYEQYF. The CDR3 DNA is TGTGCCACCTGGACAGGCGTCTCCTACGAGCAGTACTTC. The J gene is TRBJ2-7, the V gene TRBV6-5; 7 nucleotides line up with TRBD1. V was pared by 10 bases and J by 0 bases, with 6 bases of the junction left unmatched. CDR1 is MNHEY, CDR2 SVGAGI, per germline. The CDR3 sequence is 13 residues long.

The chain has TRBV6-6 and TRBJ2-1, with 8 bases lining up with TRBD2. The J segment lost 8 bases and the V segment lost 2 bases, leaving 5 bases of the junction unmatched. CDR3 length: 14 residues. Germline V gene lookup returns CDR1 MNHNY and CDR2 SVGAGI (reference sequence). The CDR3 bases are TGTGCCAGCAGTTACGAGCTAGCGGGCTATGAGCAGTTCTTC. Translation: CASSYELAGYEQFF.

About this clone itself: Different DNA sequences within this sample yield the same CDR3. The V and J genes are TRBV18 and TRBJ1-1, with TRBD1 as a possible D gene (6 bases). Trimming removed 3 bases at V and 1 base at J, with 9 bases between. Germline V gives CDR1 KGHSH, CDR2 LQKENI. The CDR3 consists of 14 residues. The CDR3 spells CASSPGQGNTEAFF. CDR3 bases: TGTGCCAGCTCACCGGGACAAGGGAACACTGAAGCTTTCTTT.

This chain joins TRBV13 and TRBJ1-2, with TRBD1 matching 9 bases. Germline CDR1 reads PRHDT; CDR2 reads FYEKMQ (reference sequence). Losses at the gene ends were 5 bases for V and 0 bases for J; bases not matched to a gene: 7. CDR3 length: 16 amino acids. The CDR3 DNA sequence: TGTGCCAGCAGCACCGGGACAGGGATCTCTAACTATGGCTACACCTTC. Translated: CASSTGTGISNYGYTF.

This clone was observed a single time. The rearrangement links TRBV27 to TRBJ1-1; weak D call: TRBD1 (5 bases). The CDR3 totals 14 residues. Germline loops: CDR1 MNHEY, CDR2 SMNVEV (reference sequence). The germline V and J ends were trimmed by 3 bases and 6 bases, with 14 bases remaining between them. The CDR3 reads CASSFDSRLAEAFF. CDR3 DNA: TGTGCCAGCAGTTTCGACAGCCGTCTAGCTGAAGCTTTCTTT.

The V and J genes are TRBV12-1 and TRBJ2-5; TRBD2, as called in the table, went unchecked against the DNA. TRBV12-1 is a documented pseudogene. The CDR3 has 16 residues. The CDR3 protein is CASSPPFRLAGETQYF. The CDR3 DNA is TGTGCCAGCAGCCCCCCCTTTAGACTAGCGGGTGAGACCCAGTACTTC.

The chain joins TRBV18 to TRBJ1-1; TRBD1 aligns across 7 bases. J was trimmed by 5 bases and V by 6 bases; bases with no gene match: 9. Per germline, CDR1 KGHSH and CDR2 LQKENI. The CDR3 covers 14 residues. CDR3 amino acids: CASSGQEKRTEAFF. DNA of the CDR3: TGTGCCAGCTCCGGACAGGAGAAACGGACTGAAGCTTTCTTT.

V is TRBV7-2 and J is TRBJ1-5, with D perhaps matching TRBD1 (6 bases). Looked up from germline, CDR1 is SGHTA and CDR2 is FQGNSA. The V gene lost 1 base and the J gene lost 6 bases, with 16 bases spanning the gap. This CDR3 comprises 16 residues. CDR3 sequence: CASSLVAGEGAQPQHF. The CDR3, as DNA: TGTGCCAGCAGCTTAGTGGCAGGGGAGGGTGCTCAGCCCCAGCATTTT.

This rearrangement joins TRBV5-1 to TRBJ2-3; D is undetermined. Germline assignment: CDR1 SGHRS and CDR2 YFSETQ. This CDR3 region has 13 residues. V shed 4 bases and J shed 4 bases, with 10 bases lying between them. For the CDR3, the DNA is TGCGCCAGCAGCGTCAGAGGAGCAGATACGCAGTATTTT. It codes for CASSVRGADTQYF.

V usage is TRBV19 and J usage is TRBJ1-1, with 7 bases matching TRBD1. CDR1 is LNHDA and CDR2 is SQIVND in the germline V gene (reference sequence). Trimming removed 3 bases from V and 4 bases from J; junction bases left unmatched: 11. CDR3 length: 16 residues. The CDR3 coding sequence is TGTGCCAGTAGTATTGGGGGACAGTTAGGAGGCACTGAAGCTTTCTTT. The encoded protein is CASSIGGQLGGTEAFF. Complete variable domain (other parts from reference TRBV19 and TRBJ1-1): DGGITQSPKYLFRKEGQNVTLSCEQNLNHDAMYWYRQDPGQGLRLIYYSQIVNDFQKGDIAEGYSVSREKKESFPLTVTSAQKNPTAFYLCASSIGGQLGGTEAFFGQGTRLTVV.

This chain connects TRBV10-1 to TRBJ2-4; TRBD1 might be the D (6 bases). The CDR3 is 13 residues long. V shed 6 bases and J shed 6 bases, with 12 bases lying between them. Germline V gives CDR1 WNHNN, CDR2 SYGVQD (reference sequence). CDR3 sequence: CASSTGSGNIQYF. The CDR3 DNA reads as TGCGCCAGCAGCACAGGGTCAGGAAACATTCAGTACTTC.

The chain joins TRBV11-2 to TRBJ1-6, with 10 bases matching TRBD1. In germline, CDR1 is SGHAT, CDR2 FQNNGV. The trim removed 4 bases at V and 8 bases at J, leaving 2 bases unmatched. The CDR3 spans 14 residues. This chain's CDR3 is CASSSGTGDSPLHF. The CDR3 DNA follows: TGTGCCAGCAGCTCCGGGACAGGGGATTCACCCCTCCACTTT.

The chain is built from TRBV11-1 and TRBJ2-7; TRBD2 matches at 13 bases. CDR1 is SGHAT, CDR2 FQDESV, per germline (reference sequence). The junction had 4 bases not matched to a gene; V was cut back by 4 bases and J by 4 bases. This CDR3 comprises 15 residues. The CDR3 coding sequence is TGTGCCAGCAGCTCAAGACTAGCGGGGGGTTACGAGCAGTACTTC. Protein: CASSSRLAGGYEQYF.

Only one count was recorded for this clone. The gene calls are TRBV7-8 and TRBJ1-2, with 7 bases fitting TRBD1. J lost 8 bases, V lost 5 bases, and 14 bases had no gene match. The germline CDR1 and CDR2 sequences are SGHVS and FQNEAQ. This CDR3 region has 15 residues. The CDR3 loop is CASSLPGSHRGGYTF. The CDR3 region has the DNA TGTGCCAGCAGCCTCCCCGGATCCCACAGGGGCGGCTACACCTTC.

The chain recombines TRBV5-1 with TRBJ1-6, with D possibly matching TRBD1 (6 bases). The germline V and J ends were trimmed by 1 base and 7 bases, with 9 bases remaining between them. Germline V lookup: CDR1 SGHRS, CDR2 YFSETQ. There are 14 residues in the CDR3. The CDR3 loop is CASSLQGRNSPLHF. The CDR3 DNA sequence: TGCGCCAGCAGCTTGCAGGGGAGAAATTCACCCCTCCACTTT.

The rearrangement links TRBV7-9 to TRBJ1-1; possible D gene TRBD1, 6 bases. This CDR3 has 16 amino acids. V was trimmed by 7 bases and J by 2 bases, leaving 20 bases between them. Germline assignment: CDR1 SEHNR and CDR2 FQNEAQ (reference sequence). The CDR3, as DNA: TGTGCCAGCACGCCTATGGGGGTAGGGGGTAACACTGAAGCTTTCTTT. Protein product: CASTPMGVGGNTEAFF.

Turning to this clone: Other DNA sequences in this specimen translate into the identical CDR3. The V and J genes are TRBV12-3 or TRBV12-4 and TRBJ1-1; D unclear. The V end was cut by 1 base, the J end by 1 base, with 4 bases between. The CDR3 covers 13 residues. The CDR3 protein is CASSLGQNTEAFF. CDR3 coding DNA: TGTGCCAGCAGTTTAGGGCAGAACACTGAAGCTTTCTTT.

This clone was recorded only once. The rearrangement links TRBV6-6 to TRBJ2-5, with D tentatively TRBD2 (6 bases). CDR1 MNHNY and CDR2 SVGAGI come from the germline V gene (reference sequence). The V end lost 6 bases, the J end lost 2 bases, and 10 bases lay between the germline ends. The CDR3 length is 13 residues. This CDR3 reads CASSLGGQETQYF. The CDR3 coding sequence is TGTGCCAGCAGCTTGGGGGGTCAAGAGACCCAGTACTTC.

This chain joins TRBV20-1 and TRBJ2-7; tentative D call: TRBD2 (5 bases). CDR3 length: 11 amino acids. Trimming removed 6 bases at V and 4 bases at J, with 10 bases between. The germline V gene has CDR1 DFQATT and CDR2 SNEGSKA (reference sequence). CDR3 in DNA: TGCAGTGCACTAGATGATTACGAGCAGTACTTC. Translation gives CSALDDYEQYF.

There are a few counts of this clone. The chain recombines TRBV19 with TRBJ1-5; 8 positions match TRBD1. Germline CDR1 reads LNHDA; CDR2 reads SQIVND (reference sequence). Losses at the gene ends were 7 bases for V and 6 bases for J; bases not matched to a gene: 14. The CDR3 runs 16 residues. This CDR3 is CASNLFQGARVQPQHF. CDR3 bases: TGTGCCAGTAACCTATTCCAGGGGGCTCGGGTTCAGCCCCAGCATTTT.

This clone has only one observation. The chain has TRBV7-6 and TRBJ2-3, with TRBD2 identical over 7 bases. CDR3 length: 16 residues. Losses at the gene ends were 2 bases for V and 2 bases for J; bases not matched to a gene: 7. Germline V gives CDR1 SGHVS, CDR2 FNYEAQ. Here the CDR3 reads CASSLLASGLTDTQYF. For the CDR3, the DNA is TGTGCCAGCAGCTTATTGGCTAGCGGCCTCACAGATACGCAGTATTTT. Drawing the rest from reference TRBV7-6 and TRBJ2-3, the complete variable domain is GAGVSQSPRYKVTKRGQDVALRCDPISGHVSLYWYRQALGQGPEFLTYFNYEAQQDKSGLPNDRFSAERPEGSISTLTIQRTEQRDSAMYRCASSLLASGLTDTQYFGPGTRLTVL.

CDR3 DNA sequence: TGTGCCACCAGTGATTCTGACCGCAGCGGAGAAGAGACCCAGTACTTC. This gives the protein CATSDSDRSGEETQYF. V and J are TRBV24-1 and TRBJ2-5, with D perhaps matching TRBD2 (5 bases). Germline CDR1 is KGHDR and CDR2 is SFDVKD. V lost 2 bases, J lost 3 bases, and 15 bases lay in between. The CDR3 length is 16 residues.

This rearrangement joins TRBV29-1 to TRBJ1-2; 7 bases match TRBD1. The germline gives CDR1 SQVTM, CDR2 ANQGSEA. Germline trimming cut 4 bases from V and 0 bases from J; bases unmatched to any gene: 14. The CDR3 runs to 17 residues. Written as DNA, the CDR3 is TGCAGCGTTGGGACAGGAGGAGGGAAGGGGACTAACTATGGCTACACCTTC. It encodes CSVGTGGGKGTNYGYTF.